Listed here are 19 T cell receptor beta chains from one sample, sequenced in a study of blood T cell repertoires in COVID-19. TCRdb's copy holds only in-frame clones and misses some; the assay was immunoSEQ multiplex PCR. The sample shows about 260,000 clones, approximately 84% of them seen only once. The specimen was peripheral blood. The receptor set was obtained from an elderly woman with acute or convalescent COVID-19.

This chain connects TRBV11-2 to TRBJ1-1; weak D call: TRBD1 (5 bases). V was trimmed by 1 base and J by 2 bases, leaving 11 bases between them. Per germline, CDR1 SGHAT and CDR2 FQNNGV. The CDR3 is 15 amino acids. This CDR3 reads CASSLVAQGNTEAFF. The CDR3 DNA sequence: TGTGCCAGCAGCTTAGTGGCCCAGGGCAACACTGAAGCTTTCTTT. The variable domain in full, with the rest retrieved from reference TRBV11-2 and TRBJ1-1, is EAGVAQSPRYKIIEKRQSVAFWCNPISGHATLYWYQQILGQGPKLLIQFQNNGVVDDSQLPKDRFSAERLKGVDSTLKIQPAKLEDSAVYLCASSLVAQGNTEAFFGQGTRLTVV.

V is TRBV3-1 (or the pseudogene TRBV3-2) and J is TRBJ2-7; tentatively, D is TRBD2 (6 bases). V dropped 0 bases and J dropped 4 bases, with 19 bases sitting between them. The CDR3 covers 17 residues. Germline V lookup: CDR1 LGHDT, CDR2 YNNKEL (reference sequence). The CDR3 coding sequence is TGTGCCAGCAGCCAAGATTCGAGCGGGCAACCAATTTACGAGCAGTACTTC. Its protein is CASSQDSSGQPIYEQYF.

The chain joins TRBV5-6 to TRBJ1-6; no definite D call. The CDR3 is 13 residues long. Germline CDR1 and CDR2: SGHDT and YYEEEE. Trimming removed 5 bases from V and 11 bases from J, with 14 bases in between. CDR3 loop: CASRPREGTPLHF. In DNA, the CDR3 is TGTGCCAGCAGACCCCGGGAGGGAACACCCCTCCACTTT.

A word on this clone: The same CDR3 is also encoded by other DNA sequences in this sample. The rearrangement joins TRBV18 to TRBJ1-1; 9 bases match TRBD1. V shed 3 bases, J shed 0 bases, and the junction held 5 bases outside the gene matches. The CDR3 loop spans 16 amino acids. The germline CDR1 and CDR2 sequences are KGHSH and LQKENI. Here the CDR3 DNA reads TGTGCCAGCTCACCGCGACAGGGGGGTATGAACACTGAAGCTTTCTTT. It is translated as CASSPRQGGMNTEAFF.

This clone was seen more than once but under ten times. The chain has TRBV5-1 and TRBJ2-3; no reliable D call. V shed 0 bases and J shed 5 bases, with 7 bases lying between them. Germline CDR1 SGHRS, CDR2 YFSETQ. The CDR3 loop spans 13 amino acids. This CDR3 is CASSLAPGDTQYF. CDR3 DNA sequence: TGCGCCAGCAGCTTGGCCCCGGGAGATACGCAGTATTTT.

The chain is built from TRBV7-9 and TRBJ2-1; 7 bases agree with TRBD2. Germline CDR1 is SEHNR and CDR2 is FQNEAQ (reference sequence). The V gene end was trimmed by 4 bases and the J gene end by 4 bases; junction bases not matched to a gene: 7. CDR3 length equals 15 residues. The CDR3 loop is CASSSGERDYNEQFF. The CDR3 bases are TGTGCCAGCAGCTCGGGTGAGCGGGATTACAATGAGCAGTTCTTC.

The gene calls are TRBV4-1 and TRBJ1-3, with 8 bases matching TRBD1. Germline V lookup: CDR1 MGHRA, CDR2 YSYEKL. This CDR3 has 18 amino acids. V was pared by 4 bases and J by 0 bases, with 11 bases of the junction left unmatched. CDR3 region: CASSLPGQARSSGNTIYF. DNA of the CDR3: TGCGCCAGCAGCCTACCGGGACAGGCAAGAAGCTCTGGAAACACCATATATTTT.

The J gene is TRBJ2-7, the V gene TRBV5-4; D possibly corresponds to TRBD1 (5 bases). Germline CDR1 reads SGHNT; CDR2 reads YYREEE (reference sequence). The CDR3 consists of 15 residues. The V end lost 0 bases, the J end lost 0 bases, and 10 bases lay between the germline ends. CDR3 region: CASSLDRSTSYEQYF. CDR3 DNA: TGTGCCAGCAGCTTGGACAGGTCCACCTCCTACGAGCAGTACTTC. Full variable domain (rest looked up from reference TRBV5-4 and TRBJ2-7): ETGVTQSPTHLIKTRGQQVTLRCSSQSGHNTVSWYQQALGQGPQFIFQYYREEENGRGNFPPRFSGLQFPNYSSELNVNALELDDSALYLCASSLDRSTSYEQYFGPGTRLTVT.

The chain joins TRBV27 to TRBJ2-7; TRBD1 is a possible D gene (6 bases). Germline V CDR1 and CDR2: MNHEY, SMNVEV (reference sequence). The CDR3 contains 14 residues. Trimming removed 6 bases at V and 6 bases at J, with 18 bases between. CDR3: CASSLQGLLGEQYF. For the CDR3, the DNA is TGTGCCAGCAGCCTACAGGGCCTTCTGGGCGAGCAGTACTTC.

V gene TRBV7-9 combines with J gene TRBJ2-7; the D gene is possibly TRBD2 (6 bases). CDR3 length equals 17 residues. With 2 bases removed from V and 5 bases from J, the gap between germline ends came to 22 bases. From germline, CDR1 is SEHNR and CDR2 FQNEAQ (reference sequence). CDR3 sequence: CASSLLGRLQAGDEQYF. In DNA, the CDR3 is TGTGCCAGCAGCTTATTAGGGAGGTTACAGGCCGGCGACGAGCAGTACTTC.

The chain joins TRBV7-2 to TRBJ2-4; 9 bases map to TRBD1. V trimming: 0 bases; J trimming: 8 bases; junction bases outside the gene matches: 11. Germline-derived CDR1 and CDR2 are SGHTA and FQGNSA. This CDR3 comprises 17 residues. The CDR3 coding sequence is TGTGCCAGCAGCTTAGCAGTGACAGGGGGGATCTGGGACATTCAGTACTTC. Amino acid sequence: CASSLAVTGGIWDIQYF.

This clone was counted between two and nine times. The V gene is TRBV2, the J gene TRBJ1-1, with D possibly matching TRBD1 (6 bases). Trimming pared 8 bases from V and 0 bases from J, leaving 16 bases between. Germline V lookup: CDR1 SNHLY, CDR2 FYNNEI. The CDR3 consists of 15 residues. CDR3 nucleotides: TGTGCCAGCGGTCCGCCCAGGGACATGAACACTGAAGCTTTCTTT. This codes for CASGPPRDMNTEAFF.

The rearrangement joins TRBV7-9 to TRBJ2-1; a possible D gene is TRBD2 (5 bases). Germline V lookup: CDR1 SEHNR, CDR2 FQNEAQ (reference sequence). This CDR3 spans 13 amino acids. The V end was cut by 0 bases, the J end by 10 bases, with 10 bases between. The CDR3 nucleotides read TGTGCCAGCAGCTTAGCAGGACGGGGAGAGCAGTTCTTC. It yields the protein CASSLAGRGEQFF.

Only one count was recorded for this clone. The genes are TRBV3-1 (or the pseudogene TRBV3-2) and TRBJ2-1; 10 positions agree with TRBD2. V was clipped by 0 bases and J by 5 bases; unmatched bases: 4. The CDR3 consists of 16 residues. The germline V gene encodes CDR1 LGHDT and CDR2 YNNKEL (reference sequence). The DNA of the CDR3 is TGTGCCAGCAGCCAAGATTGGCTAGCGGGGGACAATGAGCAGTTCTTC. Protein: CASSQDWLAGDNEQFF.

This clone was found many times. J is TRBJ2-7 and V is TRBV5-1; 10 nucleotides align to TRBD2. The length of the CDR3 is 17 residues. CDR1 is SGHRS, CDR2 YFSETQ, per germline. Trimming cost V 7 bases and J 0 bases; bases outside gene matches: 13. The CDR3, as DNA: TGCGCCAGCTCTTCACGGACTAGCGGAGGGAGCTCCTACGAGCAGTACTTC. It codes for CASSSRTSGGSSYEQYF.

The chain couples TRBV5-4 to TRBJ2-7; 12 bases fit TRBD1. Trimming removed 4 bases from V and 3 bases from J; junction bases left unmatched: 5. Germline V CDR1 and CDR2: SGHNT, YYREEE (reference sequence). The CDR3 spans 15 residues. The CDR3 nucleotides are TGTGCCAGCAGCACGAGGGACAGGGGGCGCTACGAGCAGTACTTC. Translating it yields CASSTRDRGRYEQYF. Using reference TRBV5-4 and TRBJ2-7 for the parts outside the CDR3, the full variable domain is ETGVTQSPTHLIKTRGQQVTLRCSSQSGHNTVSWYQQALGQGPQFIFQYYREEENGRGNFPPRFSGLQFPNYSSELNVNALELDDSALYLCASSTRDRGRYEQYFGPGTRLTVT.

The chain links TRBV13 to TRBJ1-1; D unclear. The germline V gene encodes CDR1 PRHDT and CDR2 FYEKMQ (reference sequence). The CDR3 runs 16 residues. V was cut by 1 base and J by 1 base, with 13 bases left in between. The CDR3 DNA follows: TGTGCCAGCAGCTTAGCTCTGTACAGCCGGAACACTGAAGCTTTCTTT. Translation: CASSLALYSRNTEAFF. The whole variable domain, filled in from reference TRBV13 and TRBJ1-1, reads AAGVIQSPRHLIKEKRETATLKCYPIPRHDTVYWYQQGPGQDPQFLISFYEKMQSDKGSIPDRFSAQQFSDYHSELNMSSLELGDSALYFCASSLALYSRNTEAFFGQGTRLTVV.

The rearrangement joins TRBV19 to TRBJ1-5, with D maybe TRBD1 (5 bases). Germline V CDR1 and CDR2: LNHDA, SQIVND (reference sequence). The V end lost 3 bases, the J end lost 2 bases, and 11 bases lay between the germline ends. The CDR3 totals 15 residues. The CDR3, as DNA: TGTGCCAGTAGTATGGGCAGGGCTGGCAATCAGCCCCAGCATTTT. It translates to CASSMGRAGNQPQHF.

This clone was recorded once. The V call is TRBV5-4, the J call TRBJ1-4; the D gene is possibly TRBD1 (5 bases). The germline V and J ends were trimmed by 2 bases and 4 bases, with 15 bases remaining between them. Germline V gene lookup returns CDR1 SGHNT and CDR2 YYREEE (reference sequence). The CDR3 spans 16 residues. CDR3 region: CASSFGGDELNEKLFF. CDR3 nucleotides: TGTGCCAGCAGCTTCGGCGGGGACGAGCTTAATGAAAAACTGTTTTTT.